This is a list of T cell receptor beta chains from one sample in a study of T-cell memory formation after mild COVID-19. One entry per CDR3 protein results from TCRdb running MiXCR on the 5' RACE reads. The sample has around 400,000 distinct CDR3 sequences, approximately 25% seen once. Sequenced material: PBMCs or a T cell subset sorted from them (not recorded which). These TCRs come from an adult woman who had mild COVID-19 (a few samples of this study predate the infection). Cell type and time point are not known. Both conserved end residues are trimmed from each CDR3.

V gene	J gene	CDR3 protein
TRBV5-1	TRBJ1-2	ASSYYGTALYGYT
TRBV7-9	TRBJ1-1	ASTFSGVGTEAF
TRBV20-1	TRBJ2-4	SARLGGVAKNIQY
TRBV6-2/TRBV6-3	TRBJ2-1	ASRDSTSYNEQF
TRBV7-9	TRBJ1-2	ASSLVGEIPEALNYGYT
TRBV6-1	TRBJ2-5	ASREGRDQETQY
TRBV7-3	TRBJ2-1	ASSKGTGNNEQF
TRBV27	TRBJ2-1	ASSLSLLAGGLRF
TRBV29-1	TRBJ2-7	SVKQGIAYEQY
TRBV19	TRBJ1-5	ASRGQSGQPQH
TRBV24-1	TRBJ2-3	ATGGFGTQY
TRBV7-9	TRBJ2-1	ASSLGLRRDSYNEQF
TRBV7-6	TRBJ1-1	ASSLGALGNTEAF
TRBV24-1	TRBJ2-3	ATSDLRTGNTDTQY
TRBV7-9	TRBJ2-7	ASSSSMEAGNEQY
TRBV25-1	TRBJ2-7	ASTQGLGEQY
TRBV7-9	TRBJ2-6	ASSLGASGANVLT
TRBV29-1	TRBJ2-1	SVAVGSSYNEQF
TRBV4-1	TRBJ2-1	ASSQASTGGGYNEQF
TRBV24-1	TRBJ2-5	ATSKTVGFQETQY
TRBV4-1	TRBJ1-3	ASSQARTASSGNTIY
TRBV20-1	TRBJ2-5	SAREVRRETQY
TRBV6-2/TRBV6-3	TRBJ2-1	ASSTGTSGHLLNEQF
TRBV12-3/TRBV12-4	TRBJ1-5	ASSLGLNNQPQH
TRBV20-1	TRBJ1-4	SARSGAMEKLF
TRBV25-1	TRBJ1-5	ASSGPNQPQH
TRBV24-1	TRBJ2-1	ATSDFNGDNEQF
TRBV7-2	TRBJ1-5	ASSHFVLSRGARSNQPQH
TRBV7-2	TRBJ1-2	ASSLGGQGGGYT
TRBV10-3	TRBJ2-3	AISEPPQGSSTDTQY
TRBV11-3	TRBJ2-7	ASSLDGTGSTYEQY
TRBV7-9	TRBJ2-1	ASSLDGGTGFGNEQF
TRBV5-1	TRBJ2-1	ASSLGSGLYNEQF
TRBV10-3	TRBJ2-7	AISGGNYEQY
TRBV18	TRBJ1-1	ASSPQGSDTEAF
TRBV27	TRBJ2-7	ASSFYRGGVEQY
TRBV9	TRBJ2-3	ASSPRAINTDTQY
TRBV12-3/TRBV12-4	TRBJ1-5	ASSPPFRAGLYSNQPQH
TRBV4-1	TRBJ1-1	ASSQAGRVDAEAF